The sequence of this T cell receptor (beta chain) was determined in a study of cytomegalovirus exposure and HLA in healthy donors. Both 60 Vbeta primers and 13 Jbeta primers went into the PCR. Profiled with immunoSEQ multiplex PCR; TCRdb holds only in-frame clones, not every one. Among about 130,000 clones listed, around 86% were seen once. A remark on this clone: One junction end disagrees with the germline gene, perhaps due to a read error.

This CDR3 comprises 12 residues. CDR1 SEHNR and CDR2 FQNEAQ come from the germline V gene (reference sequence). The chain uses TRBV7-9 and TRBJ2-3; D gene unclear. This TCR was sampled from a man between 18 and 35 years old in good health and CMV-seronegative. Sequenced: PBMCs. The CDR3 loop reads CSSSLASNTQYF. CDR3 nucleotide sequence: TGTTCCAGCAGCTTAGCCTCTAATACGCAGTATTTT.